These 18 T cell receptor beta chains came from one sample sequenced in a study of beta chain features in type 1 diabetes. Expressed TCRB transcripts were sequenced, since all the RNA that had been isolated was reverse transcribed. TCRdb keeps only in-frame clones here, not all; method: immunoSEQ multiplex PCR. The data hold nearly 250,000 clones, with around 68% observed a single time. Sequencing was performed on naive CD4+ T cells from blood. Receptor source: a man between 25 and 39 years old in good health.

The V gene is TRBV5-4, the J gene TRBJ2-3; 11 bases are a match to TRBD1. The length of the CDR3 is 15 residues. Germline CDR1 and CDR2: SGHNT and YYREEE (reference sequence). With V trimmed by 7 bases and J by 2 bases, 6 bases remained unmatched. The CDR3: CASGRTGGLTDTQYF. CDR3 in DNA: TGTGCCAGCGGACGGACAGGGGGCCTCACAGATACGCAGTATTTT.

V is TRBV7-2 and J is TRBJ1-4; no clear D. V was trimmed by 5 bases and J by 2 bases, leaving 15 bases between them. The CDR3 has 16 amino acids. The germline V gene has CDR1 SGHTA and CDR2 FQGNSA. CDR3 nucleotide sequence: TGTGCCAGCAGCCCGGCTCCACCGGGGACTAATGAAAAACTGTTTTTT. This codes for CASSPAPPGTNEKLFF.

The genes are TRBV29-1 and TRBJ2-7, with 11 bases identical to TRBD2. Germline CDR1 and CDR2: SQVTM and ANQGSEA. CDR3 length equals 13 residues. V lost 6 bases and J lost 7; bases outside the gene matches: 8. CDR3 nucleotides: TGCAGCGTCAGGGGACTAGCGGTCGGGGAGCAGTACTTC. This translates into CSVRGLAVGEQYF.

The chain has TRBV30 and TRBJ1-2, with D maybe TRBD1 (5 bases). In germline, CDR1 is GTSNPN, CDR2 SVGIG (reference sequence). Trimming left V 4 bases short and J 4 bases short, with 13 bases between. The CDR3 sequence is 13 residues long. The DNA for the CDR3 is TGTGCCTGGACTCCAGGGCAACTCTATGGCTACACCTTC. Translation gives CAWTPGQLYGYTF. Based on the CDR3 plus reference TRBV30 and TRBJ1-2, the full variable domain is SQTIHQWPATLVQPVGSPLSLECTVEGTSNPNLYWYRQAAGRGLQLLFYSVGIGQISSEVPQNLSASRPQDRQFILSSKKLLLSDSGFYLCAWTPGQLYGYTFGSGTRLTVV.

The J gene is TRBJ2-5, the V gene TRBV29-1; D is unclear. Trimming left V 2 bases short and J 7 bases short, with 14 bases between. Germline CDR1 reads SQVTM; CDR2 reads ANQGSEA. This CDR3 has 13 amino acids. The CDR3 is CSVELRLLGTQYF. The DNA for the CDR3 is TGCAGCGTTGAACTCAGGCTGCTCGGGACCCAGTACTTC.

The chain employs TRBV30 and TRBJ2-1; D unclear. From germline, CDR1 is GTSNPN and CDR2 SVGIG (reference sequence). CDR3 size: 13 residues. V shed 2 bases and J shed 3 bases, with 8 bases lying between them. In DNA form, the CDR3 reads TGTGCCTGGAGTACAGAGTTCTACAATGAGCAGTTCTTC. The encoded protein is CAWSTEFYNEQFF.

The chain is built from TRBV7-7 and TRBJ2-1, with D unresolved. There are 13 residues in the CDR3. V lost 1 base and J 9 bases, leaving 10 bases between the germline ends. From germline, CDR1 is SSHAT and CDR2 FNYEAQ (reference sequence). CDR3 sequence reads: CASSLEELSEQFF. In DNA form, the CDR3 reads TGTGCCAGCAGCTTAGAAGAACTAAGTGAGCAGTTCTTC. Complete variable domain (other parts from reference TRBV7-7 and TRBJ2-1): GAGVSQSPRYKVTKRGQDVTLRCDPISSHATLYWYQQALGQGPEFLTYFNYEAQPDKSGLPSDRFSAERPEGSISTLTIQRTEQRDSAMYRCASSLEELSEQFFGPGTRLTVL.

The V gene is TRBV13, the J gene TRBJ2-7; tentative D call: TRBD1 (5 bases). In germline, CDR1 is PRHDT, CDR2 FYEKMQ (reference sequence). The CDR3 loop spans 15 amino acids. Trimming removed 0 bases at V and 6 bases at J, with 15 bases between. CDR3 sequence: CASSLGSRGAGEQYF. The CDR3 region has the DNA TGTGCCAGCAGCTTAGGAAGTCGTGGGGCTGGCGAGCAGTACTTC.

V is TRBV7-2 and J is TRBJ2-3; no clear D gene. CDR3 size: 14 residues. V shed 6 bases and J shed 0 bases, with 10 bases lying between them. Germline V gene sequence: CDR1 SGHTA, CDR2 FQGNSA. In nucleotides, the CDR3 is TGTGCCAGCAGTCCAGGCCCCAGCACAGATACGCAGTATTTT. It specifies CASSPGPSTDTQYF.

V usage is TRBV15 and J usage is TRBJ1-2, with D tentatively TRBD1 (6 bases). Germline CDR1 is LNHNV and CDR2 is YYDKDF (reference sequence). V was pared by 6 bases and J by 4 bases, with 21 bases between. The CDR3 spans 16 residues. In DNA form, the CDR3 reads TGTGCCACCAGTCCCCTGAAACAGGGTGAGGCCTATGGCTACACCTTC. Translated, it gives CATSPLKQGEAYGYTF.

CDR3 nucleotide sequence: TGTGCCAGCAGCGCGCGAGGGTTAGAGACCCAGTACTTC. This translates into CASSARGLETQYF. The chain has TRBV7-2 and TRBJ2-5, with D perhaps TRBD2 (5 bases). The germline V and J ends were trimmed by 5 bases and 4 bases, with 11 bases remaining between them. Germline V gene data show CDR1 as SGHTA and CDR2 as FQGNSA. The CDR3 runs 13 residues.

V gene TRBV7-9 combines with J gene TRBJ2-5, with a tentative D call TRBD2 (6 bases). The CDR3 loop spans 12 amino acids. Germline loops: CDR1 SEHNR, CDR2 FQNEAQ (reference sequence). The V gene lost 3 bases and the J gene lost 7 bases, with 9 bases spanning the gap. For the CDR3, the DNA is TGTGCCAGCAGCTTCGGGGAGGCGACCCAGTACTTC. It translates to CASSFGEATQYF.

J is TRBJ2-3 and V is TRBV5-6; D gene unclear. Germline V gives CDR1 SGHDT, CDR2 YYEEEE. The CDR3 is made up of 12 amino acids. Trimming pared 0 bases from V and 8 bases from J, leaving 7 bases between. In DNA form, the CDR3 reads TGTGCCAGCAGCTTGGATTCGGGTACGCAGTATTTT. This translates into CASSLDSGTQYF.

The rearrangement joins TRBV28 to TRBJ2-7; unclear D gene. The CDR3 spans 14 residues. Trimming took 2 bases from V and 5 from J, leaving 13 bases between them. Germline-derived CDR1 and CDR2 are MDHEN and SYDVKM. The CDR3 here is CASSLARTLDEQYF. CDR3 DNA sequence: TGTGCCAGCAGTTTAGCTAGGACCCTCGACGAGCAGTACTTC.

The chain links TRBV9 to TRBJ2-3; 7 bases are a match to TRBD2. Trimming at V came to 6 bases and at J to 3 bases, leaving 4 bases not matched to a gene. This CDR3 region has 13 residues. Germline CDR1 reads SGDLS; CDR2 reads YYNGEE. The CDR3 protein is CASTPGGTDTQYF. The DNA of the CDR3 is TGTGCCAGCACCCCGGGGGGAACAGATACGCAGTATTTT.

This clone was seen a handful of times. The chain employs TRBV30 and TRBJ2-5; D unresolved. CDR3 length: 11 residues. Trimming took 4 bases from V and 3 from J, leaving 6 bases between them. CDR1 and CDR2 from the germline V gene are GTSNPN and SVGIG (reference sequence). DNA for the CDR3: TGTGCCTGGACCAGAGAAGAGACCCAGTACTTC. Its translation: CAWTREETQYF. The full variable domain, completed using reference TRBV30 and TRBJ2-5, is SQTIHQWPATLVQPVGSPLSLECTVEGTSNPNLYWYRQAAGRGLQLLFYSVGIGQISSEVPQNLSASRPQDRQFILSSKKLLLSDSGFYLCAWTREETQYFGPGTRLLVL.

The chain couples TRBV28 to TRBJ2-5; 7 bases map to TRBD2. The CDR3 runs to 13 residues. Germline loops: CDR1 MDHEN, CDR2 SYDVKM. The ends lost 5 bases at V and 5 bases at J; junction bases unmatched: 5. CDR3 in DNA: TGTGCCAGCAGTCGGACTAGTCTGGAGACCCAGTACTTC. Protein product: CASSRTSLETQYF.

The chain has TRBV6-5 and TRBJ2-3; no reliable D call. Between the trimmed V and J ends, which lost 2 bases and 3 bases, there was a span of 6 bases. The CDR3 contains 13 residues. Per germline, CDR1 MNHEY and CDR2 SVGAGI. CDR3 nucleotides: TGTGCCAGCAGTTACGGTGGTACAGATACGCAGTATTTT. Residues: CASSYGGTDTQYF.